These T cell receptor beta chains were read from a single sample in a study of control samples from healthy donors and cancer patients. TCRdb's copy holds only in-frame clones and misses some; the assay was immunoSEQ multiplex PCR. Of about 74,000 clones in the sample, around nine tenths were seen once. The sample was blood. The source of these receptors is a woman aged 45-60 years in good health. Each CDR3 is given with its conserved first and last residue. A D gene is named only where the DNA matches it firmly. Size is stated for part of the rows, as once, few or many counts, or as a class when the clone is expanded.

d_gene: TRBD2
v_gene: TRBV6-1
j_gene: TRBJ2-1
abundance: .
len: 16
CDR3aa: CASSGLAGGRYNEQFF
CDR3nt: TGTGCCAGCAGTGGACTAGCGGGGGGCCGCTACAATGAGCAGTTCTTC

d_gene: .
v_gene: TRBV15
j_gene: TRBJ2-1
abundance: once
len: 15
CDR3aa: CATSRSAGSYNEQFF
CDR3nt: TGTGCCACCAGCAGATCCGCGGGGTCCTACAATGAGCAGTTCTTC

d_gene: .
v_gene: TRBV6-6
j_gene: TRBJ1-2
abundance: few
len: 12
CDR3aa: CASSYQDYGYTF
CDR3nt: TGTGCCAGCAGTTACCAGGATTATGGCTACACCTTC

d_gene: TRBD1
v_gene: TRBV4-1
j_gene: TRBJ1-2
abundance: .
len: 15
CDR3aa: CASSQGNRGSDGYTF
CDR3nt: TGCGCCAGCAGCCAAGGAAACAGGGGCTCGGATGGCTACACCTTC

d_gene: .
v_gene: TRBV19
j_gene: TRBJ1-4
abundance: .
len: 13
CDR3aa: CASTPAENEKLFF
CDR3nt: TGTGCCAGTACGCCGGCAGAAAATGAAAAACTGTTTTTT

d_gene: .
v_gene: TRBV3-1/TRBV3-2
j_gene: TRBJ1-1
abundance: .
len: 14
CDR3aa: CASSQGGRNTEAFF
CDR3nt: TGTGCCAGCAGCCAAGGGGGGAGGAACACTGAAGCTTTCTTT

d_gene: .
v_gene: TRBV27
j_gene: TRBJ2-3
abundance: .
len: 13
CDR3aa: CASSLGMGDTQYF
CDR3nt: TGTGCCAGCAGTTTAGGGATGGGAGATACGCAGTATTTT

d_gene: .
v_gene: TRBV20-1
j_gene: TRBJ1-5
abundance: .
len: 13
CDR3aa: CSASGASNQPQHF
CDR3nt: TGCAGTGCTAGTGGGGCTAGCAATCAGCCCCAGCATTTT

d_gene: .
v_gene: TRBV5-6
j_gene: TRBJ2-3
abundance: .
len: 14
CDR3aa: CASSLVQDTDTQYF
CDR3nt: TGTGCCAGCAGCTTGGTCCAGGACACAGATACGCAGTATTTT

d_gene: TRBD1
v_gene: TRBV24-1
j_gene: TRBJ2-1
abundance: once
len: 14
CDR3aa: CATSDLDRGDEQFF
CDR3nt: TGTGCCACCAGTGATTTGGACAGGGGCGATGAGCAGTTCTTC